This TCR beta chain was recovered during a study of cytomegalovirus exposure and HLA in healthy donors. About this clone itself: Antigen unknown.

Findings and limits, study-wide: In a later analysis, most CMV-associated TCR beta chains appeared HLA-restricted. TRBV6-2, TRBV6-3 and other indistinguishable V segments were excluded.

The PCR used 60 Vbeta and 13 Jbeta primers. Produced via immunoSEQ multiplex PCR; TCRdb's table is partial and in-frame only. The data hold over 150,000 clones, with approximately 71% observed a single time. The germline V gene encodes CDR1 LNHNV and CDR2 YYDKDF (reference sequence). The CDR3 sequence is 14 residues long. The V end lost 0 bases, the J end lost 5 bases, and 8 bases lay between the germline ends. This TCR derives from a male donor in good health and CMV-seronegative. This chain connects TRBV15 to TRBJ2-1; a weak D match, TRBD1 (5 bases). The specimen sequenced was PBMCs. This chain's CDR3 is CATSRELGDNEQFF. CDR3 nucleotides: TGTGCCACCAGCAGAGAGTTAGGGGACAATGAGCAGTTCTTC.